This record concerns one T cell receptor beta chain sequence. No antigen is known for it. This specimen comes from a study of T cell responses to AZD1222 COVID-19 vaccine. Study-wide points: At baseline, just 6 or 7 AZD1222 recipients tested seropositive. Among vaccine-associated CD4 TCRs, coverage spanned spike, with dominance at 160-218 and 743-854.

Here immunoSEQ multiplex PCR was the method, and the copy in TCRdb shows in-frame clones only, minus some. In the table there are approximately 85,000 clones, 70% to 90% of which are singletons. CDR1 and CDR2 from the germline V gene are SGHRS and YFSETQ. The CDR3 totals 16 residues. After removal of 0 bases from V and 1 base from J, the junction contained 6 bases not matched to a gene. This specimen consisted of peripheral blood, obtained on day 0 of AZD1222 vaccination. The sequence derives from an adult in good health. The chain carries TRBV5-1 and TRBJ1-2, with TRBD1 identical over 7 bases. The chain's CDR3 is CASSLGAGGVNYGYTF. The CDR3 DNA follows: TGCGCCAGCAGCTTGGGCGCAGGGGGTGTTAACTATGGCTACACCTTC. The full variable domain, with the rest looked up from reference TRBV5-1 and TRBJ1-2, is KAGVTQTPRYLIKTRGQQVTLSCSPISGHRSVSWYQQTPGQGLQFLFEYFSETQRNKGNFPGRFSGRQFSNSRSEMNVSTLELGDSALYLCASSLGAGGVNYGYTFGSGTRLTVV.